This T cell receptor beta chain derives from a study of T-cell reconstitution after alpha-beta-depleted transplantation in children. The CDR3 loop spans 14 amino acids. Germline CDR1 reads MNHNS; CDR2 reads SASEGT. V lost 7 bases, J lost 5 bases, and 14 bases lay in between. There are a few counts of this clonotype. A library of TCRbeta sequences, prepared with unique molecular identifiers, was generated. Each CDR3 protein is one row after TCRdb ran MiXCR on the PCR reads. The sample has over 550,000 distinct CDR3 sequences, about 10% seen once; the top ten hold about 4%. This sequence joins TRBV6-1 and TRBJ2-2; no reliable D call. The sample here was PBMCs from the stem cell graft donor, taken from the stem cell graft. The sequence derives from a human donor who donated a stem cell graft to a child with acute myeloid leukemia. The CDR3 DNA reads as TGTGCCAGCATTGGAAGGATCCGAACCGGGGAGCTGTTTTTT. Residues: CASIGRIRTGELFF.